A selection of T cell receptor beta chains follows, all from one sample in a study of CD8+ T cells in alopecia areata. Repertoires were generated with immunoSEQ multiplex PCR, while TCRdb's copy carries only in-frame clones and drops some. This table holds over 250,000 clones, about 60% found once. Specimen: CD4+ T cells sorted from blood, collected at week 52, from a patient treated with tofacitinib. Receptor source: a human donor with alopecia areata. The CDR3 runs from the conserved cysteine through the conserved F or W. D genes are given only for firm matches. Rows give clone size only sometimes, using once, few, many, or a class for an expanded clone.

TRBD2	few	TRBV5-5	TRBJ2-5	CASSFGRVSQETQYF	TGTGCCAGCAGCTTTGGGAGGGTCTCCCAAGAGACCCAGTACTTC
TRBD1	NA	TRBV9	TRBJ1-2	CASGQVGYTF	TGTGCCAGCGGACAGGTCGGCTACACCTTC
NA	NA	TRBV5-1	TRBJ1-2	CASSLGNYGYTF	TGCGCCAGCAGCTTGGGGAACTATGGCTACACCTTC
NA	few	TRBV30	TRBJ2-3	CAWMTGVDLADTQYF	TGTGCCTGGATGACAGGAGTGGACTTGGCAGATACGCAGTATTTT
NA	NA	TRBV5-6	TRBJ2-5	CASSLAAGEETQYF	TGTGCCAGCAGCTTGGCCGCAGGTGAAGAGACCCAGTACTTC
TRBD1	NA	TRBV30	TRBJ2-1	CAWRQGTYNEQFF	TGTGCCTGGCGACAGGGGACCTACAATGAGCAGTTCTTC
NA	few	TRBV7-9	TRBJ2-2	CASSLDPGELFF	TGTGCCAGCAGCCTGGATCCCGGGGAGCTGTTTTTT
TRBD1	NA	TRBV29-1	TRBJ1-1	CSVGAGTGSRGTEAFF	TGCAGCGTAGGAGCCGGGACAGGGTCTAGGGGCACTGAAGCTTTCTTT
TRBD2	once	TRBV7-9	TRBJ2-5	CASSPGGGELKTQYF	TGTGCCAGCAGCCCCGGTGGGGGGGAACTGAAGACCCAGTACTTC
NA	NA	TRBV9	TRBJ2-3	CASSVVRGGTDTQYF	TGTGCCAGCAGCGTAGTGCGCGGCGGCACAGATACGCAGTATTTT
NA	few	TRBV7-2	TRBJ2-3	CASSPLPSWYTQYF	TGTGCCAGCAGCCCTCTTCCGAGCTGGTATACGCAGTATTTT
NA	NA	TRBV27	TRBJ2-3	CASSLSFRVYTDTQYF	TGTGCCAGCAGTTTATCCTTCAGGGTCTACACAGATACGCAGTATTTT
TRBD2	few	TRBV15	TRBJ2-3	CATSRENSGGRTDTQYF	TGTGCCACCAGCAGAGAAAACAGCGGGGGCCGCACAGATACGCAGTATTTT
NA	NA	TRBV11-2	TRBJ1-2	CASSLRPFGYTF	TGTGCCAGCAGCTTACGGCCGTTCGGCTACACCTTC
NA	NA	TRBV6-5	TRBJ1-5	CASSWTAGSQPQHF	TGTGCCAGCAGCTGGACAGCGGGAAGTCAGCCCCAGCATTTT
NA	NA	TRBV29-1	TRBJ2-1	CSVVGFEGGREQFF	TGCAGCGTTGTAGGATTCGAGGGGGGACGTGAGCAGTTCTTC
NA	NA	TRBV6-5	TRBJ2-1	CASSYGGHNEQFF	TGTGCCAGCAGTTATGGTGGCCACAATGAGCAGTTCTTC
TRBD2	NA	TRBV7-9	TRBJ2-3	CASSSGLGLAGGSTDTQYF	TGTGCCAGCAGCTCGGGTCTGGGACTAGCGGGGGGAAGCACAGATACGCAGTATTTT
NA	NA	TRBV30	TRBJ1-1	CAWSGTGIPEAFF	TGTGCCTGGAGTGGAACAGGTATCCCTGAAGCTTTCTTT